Reported below is one T cell receptor (beta chain). Antigen unknown. The survey-level immunoSEQ assay was used. Using immunoSEQ multiplex PCR, the repertoire was profiled, and TCRdb retains in-frame clones only, with some absent. This table has tens of thousands of clones, about 78% appearing once. Rectal tissue came from one to two pinch biopsies taken at colonoscopy. The ends lost 0 bases at V and 0 bases at J; junction bases unmatched: 7. Germline assignment: CDR1 LNHNV and CDR2 YYDKDF (reference sequence). CDR3 length: 18 residues. The sample is drawn from a study of pediatric ulcerative colitis. In the study overall: Several patients showed pancolitis and two showed left-sided colitis.

Whole-study findings and limits: Blood-rectal clonal overlap within each person was significantly higher in ulcerative colitis patients than controls.

Sequencing was done on a sample of gut tissue. This sequence joins TRBV15 and TRBJ2-1; TRBD2 agrees at 8 bases. The TCR originated in a girl under 18 with moderate ulcerative colitis. The CDR3 loop reads CATSRDLSGSSSYNEQFF. CDR3 in DNA: TGTGCCACCAGCAGAGATTTGAGCGGGAGCAGCTCCTACAATGAGCAGTTCTTC.